The 30 T cell receptor beta chains in this list originate from one sample, sequenced in a study of identical twins. Each CDR3 protein is one row after TCRdb ran MiXCR on the 5' RACE reads. The repertoire holds 450,000 or so distinct CDR3 sequences, with 14% as singletons. These data also featured in a second study, about yellow fever vaccine responses in identical twins.

Sequenced material: CD4+ T cells sorted from blood. The source is a woman aged 18 to 35 in good health.

The gene calls are TRBV5-1 and TRBJ2-1; 8 bases are shared with TRBD2. This CDR3 is built from 14 residues. V trimming: 3 bases; J trimming: 4 bases; junction bases outside the gene matches: 3. CDR1 and CDR2 from the germline V gene are SGHRS and YFSETQ. DNA of the CDR3: TGCGCCAGCAGCTCGGGACTAGGATACAATGAGCAGTTCTTC. Encoded protein: CASSSGLGYNEQFF.

This clonotype turned up a few times. V usage is TRBV3-1 and J usage is TRBJ2-5; the match to TRBD1 covers 11 bases. The V gene end was trimmed by 1 base and the J gene end by 6 bases; junction bases not matched to a gene: 4. CDR3 length: 15 amino acids. In germline, CDR1 is LGHDT, CDR2 YNNKEL (reference sequence). DNA of the CDR3: TGTGCCAGCAGCCAAGGGACAGGGGGCATGAAGACCCAGTACTTC. It codes for CASSQGTGGMKTQYF.

This clonotype appeared many times. The chain recombines TRBV20-1 with TRBJ2-7, with D perhaps TRBD2 (5 bases). Germline V gene sequence: CDR1 DFQATT, CDR2 SNEGSKA (reference sequence). V lost 7 bases and J 4 bases, leaving 14 bases between the germline ends. The CDR3 runs 12 residues. The CDR3 here is CSVLKTGYEQYF. As DNA, the CDR3 is TGCAGTGTCCTTAAGACGGGGTACGAGCAGTACTTC.

This clonotype was counted ten times or more. The V call is TRBV12-5, the J call TRBJ2-5, with 10 nucleotides matching TRBD1. The germline V gene encodes CDR1 LGHNT and CDR2 FRNRAP. Unmatched junction bases numbered 7, after V lost 9 bases and J lost 3 bases. There are 14 residues in the CDR3. The CDR3 bases are TGTGCTAGCTCTCCGGGACAGGGGAAAGAGACCCAGTACTTC. This encodes CASSPGQGKETQYF.

The V call is TRBV15, the J call TRBJ1-4; D is undetermined. From germline, CDR1 is LNHNV and CDR2 YYDKDF (reference sequence). V was shortened by 0 bases and J by 7 bases, with 12 bases between the two germline ends. The CDR3 is 15 residues long. CDR3 coding DNA: TGTGCCACCAGCAGAGAGTCGGGGATTGGTGAAAAACTGTTTTTT. Protein product: CATSRESGIGEKLFF.

The chain couples TRBV4-2 to TRBJ2-3; 7 bases map to TRBD1. The junction had 6 bases not matched to a gene; V was cut back by 2 bases and J by 4 bases. The CDR3 contains 15 residues. Germline V lookup: CDR1 LGHNA, CDR2 YNFKEQ. The chain's CDR3 is CASSQLGQNSDTQYF. DNA of the CDR3: TGTGCCAGCAGCCAACTGGGACAGAACTCAGATACGCAGTATTTT.

This clonotype was found a few times. The chain couples TRBV5-1 to TRBJ2-7; TRBD1 matches 8 bases. The CDR3 totals 13 residues. Unmatched junction bases numbered 7, after V lost 5 bases and J lost 6 bases. Looked up from germline, CDR1 is SGHRS and CDR2 is YFSETQ. For the CDR3, the DNA is TGCGCCAGCAGTAATCAGGGGGCCTCCGAGCAGTACTTC. Its protein product is CASSNQGASEQYF.

This clonotype was picked up a small number of times. The gene calls are TRBV3-1 and TRBJ2-3; D remains unclear. This CDR3 is 13 amino acids long. The germline V and J ends were trimmed by 1 base and 4 bases, with 6 bases remaining between them. Germline V gene data show CDR1 as LGHDT and CDR2 as YNNKEL (reference sequence). CDR3 amino acids: CASSQVGPDTQYF. In nucleotides, the CDR3 is TGTGCCAGCAGCCAAGTCGGGCCAGATACGCAGTATTTT.

By share of the sample, this clonotype is medium-sized. The chain has TRBV11-1 and TRBJ2-3, with TRBD2 matching 10 bases. This CDR3 comprises 16 residues. V trimming: 5 bases; J trimming: 0 bases; junction bases outside the gene matches: 5. Germline CDR1 reads SGHAT; CDR2 reads FQDESV (reference sequence). As DNA, the CDR3 is TGTGCCAGCAGCCGGACTAGCGGACCTAGCACAGATACGCAGTATTTT. Its protein product is CASSRTSGPSTDTQYF. The variable domain in full, with the rest retrieved from reference TRBV11-1 and TRBJ2-3, is EAEVAQSPRYKITEKSQAVAFWCDPISGHATLYWYRQILGQGPELLVQFQDESVVDDSQLPKDRFSAERLKGVDSTLKIQPAELGDSAMYLCASSRTSGPSTDTQYFGPGTRLTVL.

This clonotype turned up a few times. The chain recombines TRBV6-2 or TRBV6-3 with TRBJ2-1; 9 nucleotides line up with TRBD2. J was trimmed by 5 bases and V by 4 bases; bases with no gene match: 3. CDR1 MNHEY and CDR2 SVGEGT come from the germline V gene. The CDR3 sequence is 14 residues long. As DNA, the CDR3 is TGTGCCAGCAGTTTTGGCGGGAGGGACAATGAGCAGTTCTTC. Its protein is CASSFGGRDNEQFF.

The rearrangement links TRBV5-1 to TRBJ2-1, with D unclear. Germline CDR1 SGHRS, CDR2 YFSETQ. This CDR3 comprises 17 residues. The ends were cut back, 0 bases at V and 1 base at J, with 14 bases in the middle. The CDR3 protein is CASSLGLGHGSYNEQFF. In DNA, the CDR3 is TGCGCCAGCAGCTTGGGACTGGGTCATGGGTCCTACAATGAGCAGTTCTTC.

In DNA form, the CDR3 reads TGCGCCAGCAGCTTGGAACCCTTGACTAGCGGGGGCAATTTGGAGCAGTTCTTC. It is translated as CASSLEPLTSGGNLEQFF. The chain is built from TRBV5-1 and TRBJ2-1, with 12 nucleotides matching TRBD2. Germline V gene data show CDR1 as SGHRS and CDR2 as YFSETQ. The trim removed 0 bases at V and 10 bases at J, leaving 14 bases unmatched. The CDR3 extends over 18 amino acids. The full variable domain, with the rest looked up from reference TRBV5-1 and TRBJ2-1, is KAGVTQTPRYLIKTRGQQVTLSCSPISGHRSVSWYQQTPGQGLQFLFEYFSETQRNKGNFPGRFSGRQFSNSRSEMNVSTLELGDSALYLCASSLEPLTSGGNLEQFFGPGTRLTVL.

The sample holds a few counts of this clonotype. The chain has TRBV27 and TRBJ1-5; a weak D match, TRBD1 (6 bases). The CDR3 is 16 amino acids. The V gene lost 6 bases and the J gene lost 6 bases, with 21 bases spanning the gap. CDR1 is MNHEY and CDR2 is SMNVEV in the germline V gene (reference sequence). CDR3 sequence reads: CASSSLVGAAGQPQHF. CDR3 coding DNA: TGTGCCAGCAGCTCCCTCGTGGGGGCCGCGGGTCAGCCCCAGCATTTT.

The gene calls are TRBV29-1 and TRBJ2-5, with D perhaps TRBD2 (7 bases). The germline V gene has CDR1 SQVTM and CDR2 ANQGSEA. This CDR3 has 16 residues. The germline V and J ends were trimmed by 7 bases and 4 bases, with 25 bases remaining between them. This CDR3 reads CSALLPRGGGGETQYF. The CDR3 DNA is TGCAGCGCGCTACTTCCGAGGGGGGGCGGAGGAGAGACCCAGTACTTC.

This clonotype has only a few counts. The chain links TRBV20-1 to TRBJ2-7; TRBD1 aligns across 7 bases. The V gene end was trimmed by 6 bases and the J gene end by 3 bases; junction bases not matched to a gene: 8. CDR3 length equals 13 residues. Germline V lookup: CDR1 DFQATT, CDR2 SNEGSKA (reference sequence). CDR3 loop: CSALTTGRYEQYF. Here the CDR3 DNA reads TGCAGTGCCCTAACGACAGGGCGCTACGAGCAGTACTTC.

The chain has TRBV25-1 and TRBJ1-6, with D unresolved. CDR1 and CDR2 (germline): MGHDK, SYGVNS. CDR3 length equals 14 residues. V was pared by 8 bases and J by 0 bases, with 8 bases between. In DNA, the CDR3 is TGTGCCAGCCGGGGAAGCTCCTATAATTCACCCCTCCACTTT. Protein product: CASRGSSYNSPLHF. Using reference TRBV25-1 and TRBJ1-6 for the parts outside the CDR3, the full variable domain is EADIYQTPRYLVIGTGKKITLECSQTMGHDKMYWYQQDPGMELHLIHYSYGVNSTEKGDLSSESTVSRIRTEHFPLTLESARPSHTSQYLCASRGSSYNSPLHFGNGTRLTVT.

The chain recombines TRBV9 with TRBJ2-7; no firm D call. The CDR3 consists of 14 residues. Germline V CDR1 and CDR2: SGDLS, YYNGEE. The ends were cut back, 0 bases at V and 6 bases at J, with 13 bases in the middle. CDR3 sequence reads: CASSVAAEIGEQYF. The CDR3 DNA follows: TGTGCCAGCAGCGTAGCTGCAGAGATAGGCGAGCAGTACTTC. Based on the CDR3 plus reference TRBV9 and TRBJ2-7, the full variable domain is DSGVTQTPKHLITATGQRVTLRCSPRSGDLSVYWYQQSLDQGLQFLIQYYNGEERAKGNILERFSAQQFPDLHSELNLSSLELGDSALYFCASSVAAEIGEQYFGPGTRLTVT.

This rearrangement joins TRBV6-2 or TRBV6-3 to TRBJ2-7; D is unresolved. This CDR3 is 12 amino acids long. V was clipped by 6 bases and J by 5 bases, with 11 bases between them. The germline gives CDR1 MNHEY, CDR2 SVGEGT. The CDR3 DNA sequence: TGTGCCAGCAGGCAGGAGAGCCACGAGCAGTACTTC. Amino acids: CASRQESHEQYF.

This clonotype showed up just a few times. The chain is built from TRBV7-9 and TRBJ2-6, with no clear D. CDR3 length: 15 amino acids. Germline CDR1 is SEHNR and CDR2 is FQNEAQ (reference sequence). With 5 bases removed from V and 3 bases from J, the gap between germline ends came to 11 bases. The CDR3 region is CASSPTLGGANVLTF. The CDR3 nucleotides read TGTGCCAGCAGCCCGACCCTAGGTGGGGCCAACGTCCTGACTTTC.

At least ten counts were recorded for this clonotype. The chain recombines TRBV7-9 with TRBJ1-4; TRBD1 matches 7 bases. V trimming: 0 bases; J trimming: 5 bases; junction bases outside the gene matches: 0. CDR3 length: 14 amino acids. Germline V lookup: CDR1 SEHNR, CDR2 FQNEAQ (reference sequence). The CDR3 protein is CASSLAGGNEKLFF. DNA of the CDR3: TGTGCCAGCAGCTTAGCAGGGGGCAATGAAAAACTGTTTTTT.

The chain couples TRBV7-9 to TRBJ2-6, with D perhaps matching TRBD1 or TRBD2 (5 bases each). Trimming pared 9 bases from V and 2 bases from J, leaving 17 bases between. CDR1 is SEHNR and CDR2 is FQNEAQ in the germline V gene (reference sequence). The CDR3 sequence is 16 residues long. This CDR3 is CASSRDGPTGANVLTF. The DNA for the CDR3 is TGTGCCAGTTCCCGGGACGGACCAACTGGGGCCAACGTCCTGACTTTC.

In nucleotides, the CDR3 is TGTGCCAGCAGCTTGAAGACATCCATGGCTGTTGGCTACACCTTC. Protein: CASSLKTSMAVGYTF. The genes are TRBV7-2 and TRBJ1-2; D gene ambiguous. CDR3 length: 15 residues. Germline CDR1 is SGHTA and CDR2 is FQGNSA. Trimming stripped 3 bases from V and 7 bases from J, with 18 bases between.

This chain uses TRBV12-3 or TRBV12-4 with TRBJ2-2, with 7 nucleotides matching TRBD1. The CDR3 runs to 15 residues. J lost 1 base, V lost 6 bases, and 5 bases had no gene match. CDR3 in DNA: TGTGCCAGCAGAAACGACAGGGAGAACACCGGGGAGCTGTTTTTT. Its protein is CASRNDRENTGELFF.

This clonotype was seen more than once but under ten times. This sequence joins TRBV7-8 and TRBJ2-5, with 8 positions matching TRBD1. The CDR3 spans 16 residues. The J segment lost 0 bases and the V segment lost 6 bases, leaving 9 bases of the junction unmatched. Germline V CDR1 and CDR2: SGHVS, FQNEAQ. CDR3 sequence (DNA): TGTGCCAGCAGTTCCCGACAGGGGCAGTACCAAGAGACCCAGTACTTC. Protein: CASSSRQGQYQETQYF.

CDR3 DNA sequence: TGTGCCAGCAGCTTAGTTAGGAAGGGACAGGGGTCTGATCAGCCCCAGCATTTT. Its translation: CASSLVRKGQGSDQPQHF. The chain is built from TRBV11-2 and TRBJ1-5; 10 bases align to TRBD1. CDR1 and CDR2 from the germline V gene are SGHAT and FQNNGV. Trimming at V came to 1 base and at J to 5 bases, leaving 11 bases not matched to a gene. This CDR3 is 18 amino acids long.

The V call is TRBV2, the J call TRBJ1-2; 7 nucleotides match TRBD1. The CDR3 loop spans 12 amino acids. The V gene's germline CDR1 is SNHLY and CDR2 FYNNEI. V dropped 6 bases and J dropped 7; count of bases not matched to a gene: 5. The CDR3 reads CASRTGLRGYTF. CDR3 in DNA: TGTGCCAGCAGGACAGGGTTGCGTGGCTACACCTTC.

This clonotype was picked up a small number of times. This sequence joins TRBV12-3 or TRBV12-4 and TRBJ1-3; possible D gene TRBD1, 6 bases. The ends were cut back, 4 bases at V and 0 bases at J, with 10 bases in the middle. CDR3 length: 15 residues. CDR3 region: CASSSNRDSGNTIYF. In nucleotides, the CDR3 is TGTGCCAGCAGTTCCAACAGGGACTCTGGAAACACCATATATTTT.

As concerns this clonotype: Germline and junction disagree at one end, which may indicate a read error. The gene calls are TRBV20-1 and TRBJ1-1; TRBD1 agrees at 9 bases. Germline V CDR1 and CDR2: DFQATT, SNEGSKA (reference sequence). CDR3 length equals 14 residues. The CDR3 sequence is CSAGETGGNTEAFF. CDR3 nucleotides: TGCAGTGCTGGAGAGACAGGGGGGAACACTGAAGCTTTCTTT.

V and J are TRBV10-3 and TRBJ1-6, with 8 bases identical to TRBD1. This CDR3 is built from 15 residues. Per the germline V gene, CDR1 is ENHRY and CDR2 is SYGVKD. Germline trimming cut 5 bases from V and 7 bases from J; bases unmatched to any gene: 7. Written as DNA, the CDR3 is TGTGCCATCAGTATCGACAGGGGCCCAAATTCACCCCTCCACTTT. Translation gives CAISIDRGPNSPLHF.

This clonotype was detected a few times. The chain combines TRBV25-1 with TRBJ2-5; D possibly corresponds to TRBD1 (5 bases). Germline CDR1 is MGHDK and CDR2 is SYGVNS. V shed 1 base and J shed 3 bases, with 9 bases lying between them. The CDR3 consists of 14 residues. The CDR3 region is CASSEWGREETQYF. CDR3 DNA: TGTGCCAGCAGTGAATGGGGCAGAGAAGAGACCCAGTACTTC.